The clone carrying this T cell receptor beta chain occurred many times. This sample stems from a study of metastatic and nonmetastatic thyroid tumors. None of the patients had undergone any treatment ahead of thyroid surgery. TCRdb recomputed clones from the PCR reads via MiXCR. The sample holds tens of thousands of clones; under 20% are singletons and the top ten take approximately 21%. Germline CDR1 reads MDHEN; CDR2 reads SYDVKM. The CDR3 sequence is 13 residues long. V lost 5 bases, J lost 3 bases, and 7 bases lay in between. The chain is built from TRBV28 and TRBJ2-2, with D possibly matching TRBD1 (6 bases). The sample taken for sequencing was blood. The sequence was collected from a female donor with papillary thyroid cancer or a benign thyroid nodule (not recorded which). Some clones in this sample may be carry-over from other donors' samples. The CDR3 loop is CASSDRYTGELFF. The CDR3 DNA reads TGTGCCAGCAGTGACAGGTACACCGGGGAGCTGTTTTTT.